A single sample is the source of the 22 T cell receptor beta chains below, sequenced in a study of OX40 agonist ivuxolimab in advanced cancers. Libraries were prepared by immunoSEQ multiplex PCR; TCRdb keeps only in-frame clonotypes and omits some of them. The data show around 64,000 clones, with about 93% seen just once and about 8.3% held by the top ten. The sample consisted of CD4+ or CD8+ T cells sorted from blood, taken in a trial of the OX40 agonist ivuxolimab. The receptors derive from an adult with an advanced solid tumor such as melanoma, head and neck, liver or kidney cancer.

In DNA form, the CDR3 reads TGTGCCAGCAGTTACCCGCATCTTAGGGACAATGAGCAGTTCTTC. Its translation is CASSYPHLRDNEQFF. This chain joins TRBV6-6 and TRBJ2-1; D gene uncertain. This CDR3 has 15 residues. V was trimmed by 2 bases and J by 5 bases, leaving 13 bases between them. The germline CDR1 and CDR2 sequences are MNHNY and SVGAGI (reference sequence).

This sequence joins TRBV7-6 and TRBJ2-1; 9 nucleotides match TRBD1. CDR1 and CDR2 from the germline V gene are SGHVS and FNYEAQ. The V gene end was trimmed by 8 bases and the J gene end by 1 base; junction bases not matched to a gene: 3. The CDR3 extends over 14 amino acids. In DNA form, the CDR3 reads TGTGCCAGCCGGGACAGGGAATCCTACAATGAGCAGTTCTTC. Amino acids: CASRDRESYNEQFF.

CDR3 amino acids: CASSFGRALTEAFF. DNA for the CDR3: TGTGCCAGCAGTTTTGGCAGGGCCCTCACTGAAGCTTTCTTT. The V call is TRBV27, the J call TRBJ1-1; D perhaps matches TRBD1 (5 bases). Germline-derived CDR1 and CDR2 are MNHEY and SMNVEV (reference sequence). The CDR3 is 14 amino acids. The ends were cut back, 3 bases at V and 4 bases at J, with 12 bases in the middle.

The V call is TRBV9, the J call TRBJ2-7; unclear D gene. CDR1 is SGDLS, CDR2 YYNGEE, per germline. CDR3 length equals 13 residues. The V end lost 4 bases, the J end lost 0 bases, and 8 bases lay between the germline ends. The CDR3: CASSPLGSYEQYF. CDR3 sequence (DNA): TGTGCCAGCAGCCCCCTGGGCTCCTACGAGCAGTACTTC.

The chain carries TRBV7-2 and TRBJ1-2; TRBD1 might be the D (5 bases). Per germline, CDR1 SGHTA and CDR2 FQGNSA. V was trimmed by 1 base and J by 8 bases, leaving 20 bases between them. The CDR3 runs to 16 residues. For the CDR3, the DNA is TGTGCCAGCAGCTTAGAGGGGTCGGGGCCGACGGGGGGCTACACCTTC. Its translation is CASSLEGSGPTGGYTF.

The chain links TRBV7-9 to TRBJ2-4, with D possibly matching TRBD1 (6 bases). The CDR3 runs to 14 residues. Looked up from germline, CDR1 is SEHNR and CDR2 is FQNEAQ (reference sequence). Trimming pared 5 bases from V and 6 bases from J, leaving 14 bases between. The CDR3 DNA reads TGTGCCAGCAGCCCGCCAGGACAGCTAAACATTCAGTACTTC. This codes for CASSPPGQLNIQYF.

The rearrangement uses TRBV9 and TRBJ1-2, with D possibly being TRBD1 (5 bases). Germline CDR1 and CDR2: SGDLS and YYNGEE. Trimming took 0 bases from V and 6 from J, leaving 15 bases between them. This CDR3 is built from 15 residues. In DNA form, the CDR3 reads TGTGCCAGCAGCGTAGGGGGAGGGGCCGTGGATGGCTACACCTTC. This gives the protein CASSVGGGAVDGYTF.

This rearrangement joins TRBV11-2 to TRBJ2-7, with TRBD1 as a possible D gene (5 bases). The V gene's germline CDR1 is SGHAT and CDR2 FQNNGV. CDR3 size: 15 residues. V lost 5 bases and J 2 bases, leaving 16 bases between the germline ends. CDR3 sequence (DNA): TGTGCCAGCAGCCAGGGCAGCCAGATCGCCTACGAGCAGTACTTC. It is translated as CASSQGSQIAYEQYF.

The V gene is TRBV7-6, the J gene TRBJ2-2, with a possible D match to TRBD1 (6 bases). The CDR3 has 15 amino acids. Germline V CDR1 and CDR2: SGHVS, FNYEAQ. Trimming left V 5 bases short and J 8 bases short, with 18 bases between. Here the CDR3 DNA reads TGTGCCAGCAGCCCGCCGGATCCCCAGGGGGGGGAGCTGTTTTTT. Encoded protein: CASSPPDPQGGELFF.

The V call is TRBV2, the J call TRBJ1-2; the D gene is possibly TRBD1 (6 bases). The CDR3 totals 13 residues. Germline V CDR1 and CDR2: SNHLY, FYNNEI. V shed 8 bases and J shed 3 bases, with 13 bases lying between them. CDR3 DNA: TGTGCCAGCCGGGGGGCTGAGTACTATGGCTACACCTTC. Translating gives CASRGAEYYGYTF.

This chain joins TRBV6-5 and TRBJ2-7; 7 bases map to TRBD1. CDR1 MNHEY and CDR2 SVGAGI come from the germline V gene. J gave up 7 bases and V 0 bases, and 9 bases lay outside the gene matches. The CDR3 is 15 amino acids. In DNA, the CDR3 is TGTGCCAGCAGTTACTCGAGAGGGGGCGAAGGAGAGCAGTACTTC. This gives the protein CASSYSRGGEGEQYF.

The chain is built from TRBV19 and TRBJ2-2; TRBD1 agrees at 8 bases. Trimming took 7 bases from V and 6 from J; bases not matched to a gene: 7. CDR1 LNHDA and CDR2 SQIVND come from the germline V gene (reference sequence). The CDR3 consists of 14 residues. The CDR3 sequence: CASTPGGAAGELFF. The CDR3 DNA is TGTGCCAGTACCCCAGGGGGCGCGGCCGGGGAGCTGTTTTTT. Full variable domain (remainder filled in from reference TRBV19 and TRBJ2-2): DGGITQSPKYLFRKEGQNVTLSCEQNLNHDAMYWYRQDPGQGLRLIYYSQIVNDFQKGDIAEGYSVSREKKESFPLTVTSAQKNPTAFYLCASTPGGAAGELFFGEGSRLTVL.

The chain uses TRBV7-8 and TRBJ2-1; 12 nucleotides line up with TRBD2. J lost 3 bases, V lost 1 base, and 7 bases had no gene match. Per germline, CDR1 SGHVS and CDR2 FQNEAQ. This CDR3 is 18 amino acids long. The CDR3 DNA reads as TGTGCCAGCAGCTTAGGACTAGCGGGGGCCGATTTCTACAATGAGCAGTTCTTC. Translation gives CASSLGLAGADFYNEQFF.

This clone has only a few counts. The sample holds other DNA sequences that translate to the same CDR3. This chain uses TRBV6-5 with TRBJ2-7; D gene uncertain. The CDR3 length is 11 residues. In germline, CDR1 is MNHEY, CDR2 SVGAGI. V was pared by 6 bases and J by 1 base, with 4 bases between. This CDR3 reads CASRTSYEQYF. CDR3 nucleotides: TGTGCCAGCAGAACTTCCTACGAGCAGTACTTC.

The chain recombines TRBV27 with TRBJ1-6, with D maybe TRBD1 (5 bases). Germline CDR1 is MNHEY and CDR2 is SMNVEV (reference sequence). Trimming cost V 1 base and J 10 bases, with 11 bases left between them. The CDR3 is made up of 14 amino acids. The CDR3 sequence is CASSLLSGTSPLHF. CDR3 coding DNA: TGTGCCAGCAGTTTATTATCTGGGACCTCACCCCTCCACTTT.

The gene calls are TRBV5-1 and TRBJ2-3, with a possible D match to TRBD1 (5 bases). The CDR3 loop spans 12 amino acids. Trimming left V 4 bases short and J 5 bases short, with 8 bases between. CDR1 is SGHRS, CDR2 YFSETQ, per germline. The CDR3 region is CASSPGLDTQYF. The CDR3 nucleotides read TGCGCCAGCAGCCCAGGGCTAGATACGCAGTATTTT.

This rearrangement joins TRBV27 to TRBJ2-3, with D perhaps matching TRBD1 or TRBD2 (6 bases each). The V gene lost 0 bases and the J gene lost 2 bases, with 15 bases spanning the gap. The CDR3 totals 17 residues. Germline values: CDR1 MNHEY, CDR2 SMNVEV (reference sequence). In nucleotides, the CDR3 is TGTGCCAGCAGTTTATCGTCGGTGGGGGGCCACACAGATACGCAGTATTTT. This translates into CASSLSSVGGHTDTQYF.

For the CDR3, the DNA is TGCGCCAGCAGCTTAGGCGGAGAGGGGTCCTCTGGAAACACCATATATTTT. As protein: CASSLGGEGSSGNTIYF. The chain has TRBV5-1 and TRBJ1-3, with D perhaps matching TRBD1 (5 bases). This CDR3 is built from 17 residues. The germline V gene encodes CDR1 SGHRS and CDR2 YFSETQ. V lost 2 bases and J 0 bases, leaving 15 bases between the germline ends.

The chain couples TRBV18 to TRBJ2-1; maybe TRBD2 (6 bases). This CDR3 region has 12 residues. Per germline, CDR1 KGHSH and CDR2 LQKENI. V lost 0 bases, J lost 13 bases, and 10 bases lay in between. CDR3 amino acids: CASSPPLGGQFF. DNA for the CDR3: TGTGCCAGCTCACCACCTCTGGGGGGACAGTTCTTC. Full variable domain (remainder filled in from reference TRBV18 and TRBJ2-1): NAGVMQNPRHLVRRRGQEARLRCSPMKGHSHVYWYRQLPEEGLKFMVYLQKENIIDESGMPKERFSAEFPKEGPSILRIQQVVRGDSAAYFCASSPPLGGQFFGPGTRLTVL.

The chain combines TRBV5-1 with TRBJ1-6; D unclear. This CDR3 has 15 residues. V lost 2 bases and J 7 bases, leaving 13 bases between the germline ends. Germline V CDR1 and CDR2: SGHRS, YFSETQ. As DNA, the CDR3 is TGCGCCAGCAGCTTATCAGCCGATCTGAATTCACCCCTCCACTTT. Amino acids: CASSLSADLNSPLHF. The variable domain in full, completed from reference TRBV5-1 and TRBJ1-6, reads KAGVTQTPRYLIKTRGQQVTLSCSPISGHRSVSWYQQTPGQGLQFLFEYFSETQRNKGNFPGRFSGRQFSNSRSEMNVSTLELGDSALYLCASSLSADLNSPLHFGNGTRLTVT.

The chain has TRBV2 and TRBJ1-5, with D possibly matching TRBD1 (6 bases). From germline, CDR1 is SNHLY and CDR2 FYNNEI. Trimming took off 5 bases at V and 2 bases at J, with 13 bases between the two ends. The CDR3 spans 15 residues. The CDR3 reads CASSIQGIGNQPQHF. DNA for the CDR3: TGTGCCAGCAGTATACAGGGTATTGGCAATCAGCCCCAGCATTTT.

This sequence joins TRBV4-2 and TRBJ1-2, with 10 positions matching TRBD1. V was pared by 6 bases and J by 8 bases, with 18 bases of the junction left unmatched. This CDR3 region has 17 residues. CDR1 is LGHNA, CDR2 YNFKEQ, per germline. The CDR3 sequence: CASRGTGALLGDYGYTF. DNA for the CDR3: TGTGCCAGCAGGGGGACAGGGGCCCTGCTGGGCGATTACGGCTACACCTTC.